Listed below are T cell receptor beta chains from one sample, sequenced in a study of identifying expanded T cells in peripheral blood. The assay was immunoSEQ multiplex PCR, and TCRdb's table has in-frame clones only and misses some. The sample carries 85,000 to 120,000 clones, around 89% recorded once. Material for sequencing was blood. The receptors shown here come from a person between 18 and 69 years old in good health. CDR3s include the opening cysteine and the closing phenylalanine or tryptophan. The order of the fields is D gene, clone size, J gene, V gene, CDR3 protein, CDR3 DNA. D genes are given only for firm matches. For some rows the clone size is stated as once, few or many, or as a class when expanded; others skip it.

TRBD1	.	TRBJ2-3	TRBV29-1	CSVGQGADTQYF	TGCAGCGTCGGACAGGGGGCAGATACGCAGTATTTT
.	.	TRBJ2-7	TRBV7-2	CASSLAAEPYEQYF	TGTGCCAGCAGCTTAGCAGCGGAACCCTACGAGCAGTACTTC
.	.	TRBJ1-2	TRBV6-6	CASSFDRIQGYTF	TGTGCCAGCAGCTTCGACCGAATTCAAGGCTACACCTTC
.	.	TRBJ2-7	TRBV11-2	CASSLEAGPVYEQYF	TGTGCCAGCAGCTTAGAGGCGGGGCCCGTCTACGAGCAGTACTTC
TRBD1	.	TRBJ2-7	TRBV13	CASSPRQGRNEQYF	TGTGCCAGCAGCCCGAGACAGGGGAGGAACGAGCAGTACTTC
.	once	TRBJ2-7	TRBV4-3	CASSLNRAYEQYF	TGCGCCAGCAGCCTTAACAGGGCCTACGAGCAGTACTTC
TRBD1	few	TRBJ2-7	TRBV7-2	CASTTGTGPEQYF	TGTGCCAGCACCACCGGGACAGGGCCCGAGCAGTACTTC
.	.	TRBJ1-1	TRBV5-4	CASSLSQGILATEAFF	TGTGCCAGCAGCTTATCACAGGGAATATTGGCCACTGAAGCTTTCTTT
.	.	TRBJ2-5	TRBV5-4	CASSLGLNQYQETQYF	TGTGCCAGCAGCTTGGGACTCAACCAGTACCAAGAGACCCAGTACTTC
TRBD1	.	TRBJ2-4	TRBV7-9	CASSMGTGVPGAKNIQYF	TGTGCCAGCAGCATGGGGACAGGGGTGCCCGGAGCCAAAAACATTCAGTACTTC
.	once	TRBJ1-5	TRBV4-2	CASSQDSQDNQPQHF	TGTGCCAGCAGCCAAGATAGCCAGGATAATCAGCCCCAGCATTTT
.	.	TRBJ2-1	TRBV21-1	CASSLRDRGQVSYNEQFF	TGTGCCAGCAGCCTACGGGACAGGGGGCAAGTGTCCTACAATGAGCAGTTCTTC
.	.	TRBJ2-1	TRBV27	CASSPDYNEQFF	TGTGCCAGCAGTCCTGACTACAATGAGCAGTTCTTC
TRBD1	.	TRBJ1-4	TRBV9	CASSPYSGQGREKLFF	TGTGCCAGCAGCCCATACTCCGGACAGGGTAGGGAAAAACTGTTTTTT
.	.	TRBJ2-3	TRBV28	CASRGTGRRISTDTQYF	TGTGCCAGCAGAGGGACGGGGAGACGGATTAGCACAGATACGCAGTATTTT
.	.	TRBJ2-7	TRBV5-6	CASSDLRDNSYEQYF	TGTGCCAGCAGCGATCTTCGGGACAACTCCTACGAGCAGTACTTC
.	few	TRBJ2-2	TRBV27	CASRKPTTGYKLFF	TGTGCCAGCAGAAAACCAACGACAGGTTATAAGCTGTTTTTT
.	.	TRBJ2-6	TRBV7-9	CATPGVGANVLTF	TGTGCCACTCCTGGTGTCGGGGCCAACGTCCTGACTTTC
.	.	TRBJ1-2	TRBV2	CASSDHGADGYTF	TGTGCCAGCAGTGATCATGGGGCGGATGGCTACACCTTC
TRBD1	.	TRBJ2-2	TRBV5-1	CASSLVGGWDTGELFF	TGCGCCAGCAGCTTGGTAGGGGGCTGGGACACCGGGGAGCTGTTTTTT
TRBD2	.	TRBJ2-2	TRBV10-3	CATEASGPTGELFF	TGTGCCACCGAAGCTAGCGGGCCTACCGGGGAGCTGTTTTTT
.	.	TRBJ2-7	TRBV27	CASSDSPAYEQYF	TGTGCCAGCAGTGATTCCCCAGCCTACGAGCAGTACTTC
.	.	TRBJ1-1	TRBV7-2	CASSLSWTTRGEAFF	TGTGCCAGCAGCTTAAGTTGGACCACGCGGGGTGAAGCTTTCTTT
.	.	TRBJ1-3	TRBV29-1	CSVENRVSGNTIYF	TGCAGCGTTGAAAACAGGGTCTCTGGAAACACCATATATTTT
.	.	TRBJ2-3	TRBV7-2	CASSQRTSRDTDTQYF	TGTGCCAGCAGCCAACGAACTAGTCGCGACACAGATACGCAGTATTTT
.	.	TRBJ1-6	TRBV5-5	CASSLIQWSSYNSPLHF	TGTGCCAGCAGCTTGATTCAGTGGAGCTCCTATAATTCACCCCTCCACTTT
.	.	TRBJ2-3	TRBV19	CASSTPTVDTQYF	TGTGCCAGTAGTACCCCGACAGTAGATACGCAGTATTTT
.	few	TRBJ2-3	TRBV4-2	CASSQLGLDTDTQYF	TGTGCCAGCAGCCAACTAGGGCTAGACACAGATACGCAGTATTTT
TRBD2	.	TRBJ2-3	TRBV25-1	CASSESGTTKDTDTQYF	TGTGCCAGCAGTGAGTCCGGGACTACCAAAGATACAGATACGCAGTATTTT
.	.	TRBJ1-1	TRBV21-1	CASSKVGNTEAFF	TGTGCCAGCAGCAAAGTCGGGAACACTGAAGCTTTCTTT
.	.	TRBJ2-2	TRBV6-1	CASREGFGELFF	TGTGCCAGCAGAGAGGGTTTCGGGGAGCTGTTTTTT
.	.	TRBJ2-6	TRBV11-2	CASSLLTDPYSGANVLTF	TGTGCCAGCAGCTTATTGACGGACCCCTACTCTGGGGCCAACGTCCTGACTTTC
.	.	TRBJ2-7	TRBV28	CASIKDQANEQYF	TGTGCCAGCATTAAAGACCAGGCGAACGAGCAGTACTTC
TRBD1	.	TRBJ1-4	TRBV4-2	CASSQEQGGNEKLFF	TGTGCCAGCAGCCAGGAGCAGGGGGGTAATGAAAAACTGTTTTTT
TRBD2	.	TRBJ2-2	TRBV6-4	CASSDSGSGRADGELFF	TGTGCCAGCAGTGACTCGGGAAGCGGGAGGGCCGACGGGGAGCTGTTTTTT
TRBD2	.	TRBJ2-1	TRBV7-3	CASSPGGNEQFF	TGTGCCAGCAGCCCCGGGGGGAATGAGCAGTTCTTC
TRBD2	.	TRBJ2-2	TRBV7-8	CASSLLSSGSLANTGELFF	TGTGCCAGCAGCTTATTGTCTAGCGGGAGCTTAGCGAACACCGGGGAGCTGTTTTTT
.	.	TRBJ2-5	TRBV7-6	CASSPPMGSSNQETQYF	TGTGCCAGCAGCCCACCGATGGGCAGTTCCAACCAAGAGACCCAGTACTTC
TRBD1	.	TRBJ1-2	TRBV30	CAWTAQGSVYGYTF	TGTGCCTGGACCGCACAGGGGAGTGTCTATGGCTACACCTTC
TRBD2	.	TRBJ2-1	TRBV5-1	CASSKTSGSTNEQFF	TGCGCCAGCAGCAAAACTAGCGGGAGCACCAATGAGCAGTTCTTC
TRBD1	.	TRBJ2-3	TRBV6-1	CASSEADRGTDTQYF	TGTGCCAGCAGTGAAGCGGACAGGGGCACAGATACGCAGTATTTT
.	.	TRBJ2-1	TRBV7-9	CASSFQGPDEQFF	TGTGCCAGCAGCTTTCAGGGACCGGATGAGCAGTTCTTC
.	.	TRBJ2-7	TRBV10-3	CAISESDSYEQYF	TGTGCCATCAGTGAGTCCGACTCCTACGAGCAGTACTTC
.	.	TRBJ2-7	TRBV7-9	CASSTDPTYEQYF	TGTGCCAGCAGCACCGACCCAACCTACGAGCAGTACTTC
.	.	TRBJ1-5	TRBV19	CASNKWTDNQPQHF	TGTGCCAGTAACAAGTGGACGGACAATCAGCCCCAGCATTTT
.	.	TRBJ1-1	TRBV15	CATSAKTGFTEAFF	TGTGCCACCAGCGCCAAGACAGGATTCACTGAAGCTTTCTTT
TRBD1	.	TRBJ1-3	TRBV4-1	CASSRTPVDRGLGNTIYF	TGCGCCAGCAGCCGAACCCCTGTGGACAGGGGGCTCGGAAACACCATATATTTT
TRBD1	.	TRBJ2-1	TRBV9	CASSVAGGELGTYNEQFF	TGTGCCAGCAGCGTAGCAGGGGGCGAGTTGGGCACCTACAATGAGCAGTTCTTC
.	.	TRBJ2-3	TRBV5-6	CASSSPHVADTQYF	TGTGCCAGCAGCTCCCCGCACGTGGCAGATACGCAGTATTTT
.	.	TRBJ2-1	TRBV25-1	CASSERIQGGPKNEQFF	TGTGCCAGCAGTGAAAGAATCCAGGGAGGTCCCAAGAATGAGCAGTTCTTC
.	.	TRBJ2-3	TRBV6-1	CASSESWGAMKWDTQYF	TGTGCCAGCAGTGAATCCTGGGGGGCGATGAAGTGGGATACGCAGTATTTT